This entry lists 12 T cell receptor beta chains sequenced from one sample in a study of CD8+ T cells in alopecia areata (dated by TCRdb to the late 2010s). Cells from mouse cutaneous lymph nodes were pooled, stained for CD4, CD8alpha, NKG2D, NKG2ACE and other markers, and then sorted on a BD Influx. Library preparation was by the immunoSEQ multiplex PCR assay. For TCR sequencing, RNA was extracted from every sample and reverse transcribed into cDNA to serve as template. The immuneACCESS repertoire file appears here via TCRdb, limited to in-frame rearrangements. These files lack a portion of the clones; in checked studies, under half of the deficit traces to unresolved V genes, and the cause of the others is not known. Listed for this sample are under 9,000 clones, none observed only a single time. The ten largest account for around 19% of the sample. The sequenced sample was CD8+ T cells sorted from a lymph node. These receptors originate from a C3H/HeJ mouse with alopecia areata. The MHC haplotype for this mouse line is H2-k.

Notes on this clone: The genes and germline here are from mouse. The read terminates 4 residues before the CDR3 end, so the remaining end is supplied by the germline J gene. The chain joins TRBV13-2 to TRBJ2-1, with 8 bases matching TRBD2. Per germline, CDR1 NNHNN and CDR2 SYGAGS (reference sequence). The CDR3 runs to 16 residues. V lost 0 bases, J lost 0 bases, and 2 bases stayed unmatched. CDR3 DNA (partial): TGTGCCAGCGGTGATGCTGGGGGGCGTAACTATGCT. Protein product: CASGDAGGRNYA. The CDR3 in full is CASGDAGGRNYAEQFF.

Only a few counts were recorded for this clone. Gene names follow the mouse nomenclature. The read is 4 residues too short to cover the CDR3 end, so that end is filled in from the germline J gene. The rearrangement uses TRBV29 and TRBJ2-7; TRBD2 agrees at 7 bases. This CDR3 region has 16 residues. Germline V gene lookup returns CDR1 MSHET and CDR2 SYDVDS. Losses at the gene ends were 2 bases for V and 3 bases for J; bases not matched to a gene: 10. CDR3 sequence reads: CASSLGGVHHLYEQYF. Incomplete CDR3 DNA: TGTGCTAGCAGTTTAGGGGGGGTGCATCACCTCTAT. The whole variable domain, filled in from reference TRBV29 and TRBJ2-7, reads DMKVTQMPRYLIKRMGENVLLECGQDMSHETMYWYRQDPGLGLQLIYISYDVDSNSEGDIPKGYRVSRKKREHFSLILDSAKTNQTSVYFCASSLGGVHHLYEQYFGPGTRLTVL.

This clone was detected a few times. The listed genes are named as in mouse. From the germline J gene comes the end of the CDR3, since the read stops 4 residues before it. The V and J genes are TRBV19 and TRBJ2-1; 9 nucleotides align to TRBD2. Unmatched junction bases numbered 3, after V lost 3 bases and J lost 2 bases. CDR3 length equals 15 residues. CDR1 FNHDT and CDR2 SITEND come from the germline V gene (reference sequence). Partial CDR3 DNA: TGTGCCAGCAGTAATGGGGGGGCGGACTATGCT. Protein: CASSNGGADYA. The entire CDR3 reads CASSNGGADYAEQFF.

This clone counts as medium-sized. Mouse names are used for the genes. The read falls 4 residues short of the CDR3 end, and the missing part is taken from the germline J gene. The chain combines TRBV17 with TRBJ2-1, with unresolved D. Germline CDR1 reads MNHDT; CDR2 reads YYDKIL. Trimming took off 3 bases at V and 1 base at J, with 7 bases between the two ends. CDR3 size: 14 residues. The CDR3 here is CASSSVRNYAEQFF. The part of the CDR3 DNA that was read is TGTGCTAGCAGTAGTGTCAGAAACTATGCT.

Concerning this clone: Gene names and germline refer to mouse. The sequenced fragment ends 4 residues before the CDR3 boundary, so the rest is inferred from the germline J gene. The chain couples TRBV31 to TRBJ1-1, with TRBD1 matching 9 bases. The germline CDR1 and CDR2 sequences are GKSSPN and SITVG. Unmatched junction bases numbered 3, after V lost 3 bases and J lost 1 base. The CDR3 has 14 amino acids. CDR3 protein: CAWRPGQGNTEVFF. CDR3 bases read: TGTGCCTGGAGGCCGGGACAGGGGAACACA.

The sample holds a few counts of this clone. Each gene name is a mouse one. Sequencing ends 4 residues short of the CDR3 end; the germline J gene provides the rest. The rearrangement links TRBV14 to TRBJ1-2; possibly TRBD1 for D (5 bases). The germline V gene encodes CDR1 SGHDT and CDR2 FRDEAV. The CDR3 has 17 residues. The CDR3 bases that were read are TGTGCCAGCAGTTTCTCTGGGGGGGGTTATAACTATGCC. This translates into CASSFSGGGYNYA. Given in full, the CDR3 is CASSFSGGGYNYADYTF. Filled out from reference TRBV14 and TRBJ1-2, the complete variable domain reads EAGVTQSPRYAVLQEGQAVSFWCDPISGHDTLYWYQQPRDQGPQLLVYFRDEAVIDNSQLPSDRFSAVRPKGTNSTLKIQSAKQGDTATYLCASSFSGGGYNYADYTFGSGTRLLVI.

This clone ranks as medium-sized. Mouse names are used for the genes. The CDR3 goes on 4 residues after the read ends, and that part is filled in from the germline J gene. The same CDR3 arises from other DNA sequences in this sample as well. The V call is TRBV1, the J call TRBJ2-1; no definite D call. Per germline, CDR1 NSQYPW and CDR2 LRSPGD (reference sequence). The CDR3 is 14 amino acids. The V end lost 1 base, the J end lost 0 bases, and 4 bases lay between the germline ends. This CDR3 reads CTCSAGGNYAEQFF. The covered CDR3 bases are TGCACCTGCAGTGCAGGGGGTAACTATGCT.

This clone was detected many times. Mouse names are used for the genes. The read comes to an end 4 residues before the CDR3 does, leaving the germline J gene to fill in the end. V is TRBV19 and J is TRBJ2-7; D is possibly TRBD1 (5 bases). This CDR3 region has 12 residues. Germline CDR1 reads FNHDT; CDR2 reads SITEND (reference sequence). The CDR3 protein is CASSTDRYEQYF. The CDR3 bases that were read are TGTGCCAGCAGTACCGACAGATAT.

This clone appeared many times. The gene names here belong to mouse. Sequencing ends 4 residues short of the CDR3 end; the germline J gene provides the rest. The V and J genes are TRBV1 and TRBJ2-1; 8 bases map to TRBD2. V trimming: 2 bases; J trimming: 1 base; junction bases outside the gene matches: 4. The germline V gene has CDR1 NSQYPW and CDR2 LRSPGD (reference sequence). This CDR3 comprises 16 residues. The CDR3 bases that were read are TGCACCTGCAGTGCATTGTCTGGGGGGAACTATGCT. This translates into CTCSALSGGNYA. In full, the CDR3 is CTCSALSGGNYAEQFF. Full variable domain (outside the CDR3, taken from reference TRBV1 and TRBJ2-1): VTLLEQNPRWRLVPRGQAVNLRCILKNSQYPWMSWYQQDLQKQLQWLFTLRSPGDKEVKSLPGADYLATRVTDTELRLQVANMSQGRTLYCTCSALSGGNYAEQFFGPGTRLTVL.

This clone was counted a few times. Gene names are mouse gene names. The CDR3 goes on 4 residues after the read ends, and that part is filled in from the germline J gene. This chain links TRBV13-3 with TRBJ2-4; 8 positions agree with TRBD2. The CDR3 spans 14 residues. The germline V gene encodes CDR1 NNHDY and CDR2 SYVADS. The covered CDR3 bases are TGTGCCAGCAGTGAGAACTGGGGGTGGAAC. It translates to CASSENWGWN. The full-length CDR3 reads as CASSENWGWNTLYF.

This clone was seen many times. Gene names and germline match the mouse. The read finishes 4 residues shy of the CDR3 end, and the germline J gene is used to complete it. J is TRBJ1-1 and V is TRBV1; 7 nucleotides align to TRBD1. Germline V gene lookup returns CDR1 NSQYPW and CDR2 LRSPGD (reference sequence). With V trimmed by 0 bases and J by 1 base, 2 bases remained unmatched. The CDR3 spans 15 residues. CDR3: CTCSADEGANTEVFF. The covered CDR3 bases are TGCACCTGCAGTGCAGATGAGGGGGCGAACACA.

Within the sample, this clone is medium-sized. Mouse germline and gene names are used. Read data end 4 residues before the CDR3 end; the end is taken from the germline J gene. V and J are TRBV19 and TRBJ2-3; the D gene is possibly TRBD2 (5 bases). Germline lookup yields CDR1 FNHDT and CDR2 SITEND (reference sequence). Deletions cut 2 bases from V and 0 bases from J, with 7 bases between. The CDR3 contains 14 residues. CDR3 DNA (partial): TGTGCCAGCAGTATTGTGGGGAGTGCAGAA. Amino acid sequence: CASSIVGSAE. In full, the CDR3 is CASSIVGSAETLYF.